These T cell receptor beta chains were read from a single sample in a study of blood T cell repertoires in COVID-19. Generated by immunoSEQ multiplex PCR, the TCRdb table keeps only in-frame clones and is missing some. Of about 93,000 clones in the sample, 80% were seen once. The specimen was peripheral blood. These receptors were taken from a human donor in a cohort sampled during active COVID-19. Each CDR3 is given with its conserved first and last residue. Fields, in order: J gene, clone size, V gene, D gene, CDR3 DNA, CDR3 protein. A D gene is named only where the DNA matches it firmly. Rows may omit the clone size; those that give it use once, few, many or a size class.

j_gene: TRBJ1-6; abundance: NA; v_gene: TRBV28; d_gene: NA; CDR3nt: TGTGCCAGCAGTTTAGCGGTTCGGGGTTCACCCCTCCACTTT; CDR3aa: CASSLAVRGSPLHF
j_gene: TRBJ1-5; abundance: few; v_gene: TRBV4-2; d_gene: NA; CDR3nt: TGTGCCAGCAGCCAGGTTCAGGGGATCAATCAGCCCCAGCATTTT; CDR3aa: CASSQVQGINQPQHF
j_gene: TRBJ1-1; abundance: NA; v_gene: TRBV9; d_gene: NA; CDR3nt: TGTGCCAGCAGCGTAACTGGTGACATGAACACTGAAGCTTTCTTT; CDR3aa: CASSVTGDMNTEAFF
j_gene: TRBJ2-4; abundance: NA; v_gene: TRBV28; d_gene: NA; CDR3nt: TGTGCCAGCAGTCCTCCTAATTCGCGGGACATTCAGTACTTC; CDR3aa: CASSPPNSRDIQYF
j_gene: TRBJ2-7; abundance: NA; v_gene: TRBV7-2; d_gene: NA; CDR3nt: TGTGCCAGCAGCTTATACCGGGGGGCGACCTACGAGCAGTACTTC; CDR3aa: CASSLYRGATYEQYF
j_gene: TRBJ1-1; abundance: NA; v_gene: TRBV28; d_gene: NA; CDR3nt: TGTGCCAGCAGGGGAGGATTGACTGAAGCTTTCTTT; CDR3aa: CASRGGLTEAFF
j_gene: TRBJ2-1; abundance: NA; v_gene: TRBV5-1; d_gene: NA; CDR3nt: TGCGCCAGCTCAGGAGGTTCCTACAATGAGCAGTTCTTC; CDR3aa: CASSGGSYNEQFF
j_gene: TRBJ2-3; abundance: NA; v_gene: TRBV18; d_gene: TRBD2; CDR3nt: TGTGCCAGCTCACGCGGGGGAGGCACAGATACGCAGTATTTT; CDR3aa: CASSRGGGTDTQYF
j_gene: TRBJ2-7; abundance: NA; v_gene: TRBV28; d_gene: NA; CDR3nt: TGTGCCAGCAGTCAGATAGGGGTAAGGGAGCAGTACTTC; CDR3aa: CASSQIGVREQYF
j_gene: TRBJ2-1; abundance: few; v_gene: TRBV11-3; d_gene: TRBD2; CDR3nt: TGTGCCAGCAGCTCGGGACTAGCGGCCTACAATGAGCAGTTCTTC; CDR3aa: CASSSGLAAYNEQFF
j_gene: TRBJ1-5; abundance: NA; v_gene: TRBV28; d_gene: NA; CDR3nt: TGTGCCAGCAGTTTTTCAGGGTTTGGTCAGCCCCAGCATTTT; CDR3aa: CASSFSGFGQPQHF
j_gene: TRBJ2-7; abundance: NA; v_gene: TRBV15; d_gene: NA; CDR3nt: TGTGCCACCAGCAGAGATAGGCAGTCTTTAAGGGGCTACGAGCAGTACTTC; CDR3aa: CATSRDRQSLRGYEQYF
j_gene: TRBJ1-1; abundance: few; v_gene: TRBV19; d_gene: NA; CDR3nt: TGTGCCAGTGCCAGGGGTACTGGGGCGTTCGGTGAAGCTTTCTTT; CDR3aa: CASARGTGAFGEAFF
j_gene: TRBJ2-3; abundance: NA; v_gene: TRBV3-1/TRBV3-2; d_gene: NA; CDR3nt: TGTGCCAGCAGCCAAGAAAGCTCACTAGTCTATGGCACAGATACGCAGTATTTT; CDR3aa: CASSQESSLVYGTDTQYF
j_gene: TRBJ2-2; abundance: few; v_gene: TRBV19; d_gene: TRBD1; CDR3nt: TGTGCCAGTACTTCCGGGACAGGGAGGAGTGTTCGGGCCGGGGAGCTGTTTTTT; CDR3aa: CASTSGTGRSVRAGELFF
j_gene: TRBJ2-1; abundance: NA; v_gene: TRBV7-3; d_gene: TRBD2; CDR3nt: TGTGCCAGCAGCCTAACTAGCGGGAGATTGCATGAGCAGTTCTTC; CDR3aa: CASSLTSGRLHEQFF
j_gene: TRBJ1-5; abundance: NA; v_gene: TRBV10-3; d_gene: NA; CDR3nt: TGTGCCATCAGTGAGGCCTCAGGCCCTTGGCCCCAGCATTTT; CDR3aa: CAISEASGPWPQHF
j_gene: TRBJ1-2; abundance: NA; v_gene: TRBV9; d_gene: TRBD1; CDR3nt: TGTGCCAGCAGCTTCACCCCCTCGACGGCAGGGGGCAATGGCTACACCTTC; CDR3aa: CASSFTPSTAGGNGYTF
j_gene: TRBJ1-2; abundance: NA; v_gene: TRBV28; d_gene: NA; CDR3nt: TGTGCCAGCTTGGCAGGTCATTCCTATGGCTACACCTTC; CDR3aa: CASLAGHSYGYTF
j_gene: TRBJ1-1; abundance: NA; v_gene: TRBV6-5; d_gene: TRBD1; CDR3nt: TGTGCCAGCAGGGGTCCGGGGGCAGGGGGCACTGAAGCTTTCTTT; CDR3aa: CASRGPGAGGTEAFF
j_gene: TRBJ2-7; abundance: NA; v_gene: TRBV10-1; d_gene: NA; CDR3nt: TGCGCCAGCAGTGAGTCAGTCCTGAGGGAGCAGTACTTC; CDR3aa: CASSESVLREQYF
j_gene: TRBJ1-5; abundance: NA; v_gene: TRBV6-5; d_gene: TRBD1; CDR3nt: TGTGCCAGCAGGGGCGGACAGGGCCTCCAGCCCCAGCATTTT; CDR3aa: CASRGGQGLQPQHF
j_gene: TRBJ2-3; abundance: NA; v_gene: TRBV3-1/TRBV3-2; d_gene: NA; CDR3nt: TGTGCCAGCAGCCAAGTCTCCAGGGTGGATACGCAGTATTTT; CDR3aa: CASSQVSRVDTQYF
j_gene: TRBJ2-1; abundance: NA; v_gene: TRBV19; d_gene: TRBD1; CDR3nt: TGTGCCAGCCGATGGCAGGGGGCTAGCTACAATGAGCAGTTCTTC; CDR3aa: CASRWQGASYNEQFF
j_gene: TRBJ2-3; abundance: NA; v_gene: TRBV5-1; d_gene: NA; CDR3nt: TGCGCCAGCAGCGGAGGGCAGGGCCCCCAGGATACGCAGTATTTT; CDR3aa: CASSGGQGPQDTQYF
j_gene: TRBJ2-3; abundance: NA; v_gene: TRBV27; d_gene: NA; CDR3nt: TGTGCCAGCAGTTCCTACACAGATACGCAGTATTTT; CDR3aa: CASSSYTDTQYF
j_gene: TRBJ1-2; abundance: few; v_gene: TRBV3-1/TRBV3-2; d_gene: NA; CDR3nt: TGTGCCTCCCAAGGCGGTTCGCCCTATGGCTACACCTTC; CDR3aa: CASQGGSPYGYTF
j_gene: TRBJ1-4; abundance: NA; v_gene: TRBV11-2; d_gene: TRBD1; CDR3nt: TGTGCCAGCAGCCCAAACACAGGGGCCCTTAATGAAAAACTGTTTTTT; CDR3aa: CASSPNTGALNEKLFF
j_gene: TRBJ1-2; abundance: once; v_gene: TRBV28; d_gene: TRBD1; CDR3nt: TGTGCCAGCACTACAACCCAGGGGGCTTGGGGCTACACCTTC; CDR3aa: CASTTTQGAWGYTF
j_gene: TRBJ2-5; abundance: NA; v_gene: TRBV28; d_gene: NA; CDR3nt: TGTGCCAGCAGTTTTCGGGGTTGGGGACTCCGGAGGGAAGAGACCCAGTACTTC; CDR3aa: CASSFRGWGLRREETQYF
j_gene: TRBJ2-7; abundance: NA; v_gene: TRBV6-5; d_gene: TRBD1; CDR3nt: TGTGCCAGCAGAGCCGGGACAGGGAGTCCCTACGAGCAGTACTTC; CDR3aa: CASRAGTGSPYEQYF
j_gene: TRBJ2-1; abundance: once; v_gene: TRBV28; d_gene: NA; CDR3nt: TGTGCCAGCAGTCTGACAGGGACTTACAATGAGCAGTTCTTC; CDR3aa: CASSLTGTYNEQFF
j_gene: TRBJ1-5; abundance: few; v_gene: TRBV29-1; d_gene: TRBD1; CDR3nt: TGCAGCGTTTTGGAGACAGGGGGTCAGCCCCAGCATTTT; CDR3aa: CSVLETGGQPQHF
j_gene: TRBJ2-7; abundance: NA; v_gene: TRBV5-1; d_gene: TRBD1; CDR3nt: TGCGCCAGCAGCTTTGGGACAGGGGCCTCCTACGAGCAGTACTTC; CDR3aa: CASSFGTGASYEQYF
j_gene: TRBJ2-1; abundance: NA; v_gene: TRBV11-2; d_gene: TRBD2; CDR3nt: TGTGCCAGCAGCTCTCTTCGCGGGAGGGCTCCCAATGAGCAGTTCTTC; CDR3aa: CASSSLRGRAPNEQFF
j_gene: TRBJ2-7; abundance: NA; v_gene: TRBV15; d_gene: NA; CDR3nt: TGTGCCACCAGCAAGGGTGACGGGGTGGGCGAGCAGTACTTC; CDR3aa: CATSKGDGVGEQYF
j_gene: TRBJ2-1; abundance: few; v_gene: TRBV5-1; d_gene: TRBD1; CDR3nt: TGCGCCAGCAGTTTACAGGGGGCGACTTACAATGAGCAGTTCTTC; CDR3aa: CASSLQGATYNEQFF
j_gene: TRBJ2-1; abundance: NA; v_gene: TRBV7-7; d_gene: TRBD2; CDR3nt: TGTGCCAGCAGCTCCCGCAGCGCGGGAGAAGGGAGTGAGCAGTTCTTC; CDR3aa: CASSSRSAGEGSEQFF
j_gene: TRBJ2-5; abundance: once; v_gene: TRBV19; d_gene: TRBD2; CDR3nt: TGTGCCAGTAGTAGGGCTAGCGGGAGGGCCGTAGAGACCCAGTACTTC; CDR3aa: CASSRASGRAVETQYF
j_gene: TRBJ2-1; abundance: NA; v_gene: TRBV5-1; d_gene: TRBD2; CDR3nt: TGCGCCAGCAGCTTGGCTAGCGGGAGCTCCGATGAGCAGTTCTTC; CDR3aa: CASSLASGSSDEQFF
j_gene: TRBJ2-7; abundance: many; v_gene: TRBV5-6; d_gene: NA; CDR3nt: TGTGCCAGCAGCTATCGCTACGAGCAGTACTTC; CDR3aa: CASSYRYEQYF
j_gene: TRBJ1-2; abundance: once; v_gene: TRBV7-3; d_gene: NA; CDR3nt: TGTGCCAGCAGCTTAAGGGCTGACAACTATGGCTACACCTTC; CDR3aa: CASSLRADNYGYTF
j_gene: TRBJ2-1; abundance: NA; v_gene: TRBV6-4; d_gene: NA; CDR3nt: TGTGCCAGCAGTGAATTTCGGGGAACTGAGCAGTTCTTC; CDR3aa: CASSEFRGTEQFF
j_gene: TRBJ2-3; abundance: NA; v_gene: TRBV3-1/TRBV3-2; d_gene: NA; CDR3nt: TGTGCCAGCAGCCAAGTACCGGGAGTCGGGCAGTATTTT; CDR3aa: CASSQVPGVGQYF
j_gene: TRBJ2-7; abundance: NA; v_gene: TRBV6-5; d_gene: NA; CDR3nt: TGTGCCAGCAGTTACTCGAAGGCGGGGAGCTCCTACGAGCAGTACTTC; CDR3aa: CASSYSKAGSSYEQYF
j_gene: TRBJ1-1; abundance: NA; v_gene: TRBV5-1; d_gene: NA; CDR3nt: TGCGCCAGCAGCTTGGGGAGCGGTACTGAAGCTTTCTTT; CDR3aa: CASSLGSGTEAFF
j_gene: TRBJ1-4; abundance: NA; v_gene: TRBV2; d_gene: TRBD1; CDR3nt: TGTGCCAGCAGTGACCCGGGACAGGGGGCTCGGAATGAAAAACTGTTTTTT; CDR3aa: CASSDPGQGARNEKLFF
j_gene: TRBJ2-7; abundance: few; v_gene: TRBV28; d_gene: TRBD2; CDR3nt: TGTGCCAGCAGTTTGGCTAGCGGGACCTACGAGCAGTACTTC; CDR3aa: CASSLASGTYEQYF
j_gene: TRBJ2-1; abundance: NA; v_gene: TRBV12-3/TRBV12-4; d_gene: NA; CDR3nt: TGTGCCAGCAGTTTTAGGGAGTACAATGAGCAGTTCTTC; CDR3aa: CASSFREYNEQFF
j_gene: TRBJ1-4; abundance: NA; v_gene: TRBV19; d_gene: TRBD1; CDR3nt: TGTGCCAGTAGTCAACTATGGACAGGGCTGGATGAAAAACTGTTTTTT; CDR3aa: CASSQLWTGLDEKLFF
j_gene: TRBJ1-6; abundance: NA; v_gene: TRBV28; d_gene: NA; CDR3nt: TGTGCCAGCAGTTTAGCCTCGAGGGGGTCACCCCTCCACTTT; CDR3aa: CASSLASRGSPLHF
j_gene: TRBJ1-6; abundance: NA; v_gene: TRBV6-1; d_gene: NA; CDR3nt: TGTGCCAGCAGTGATCAGGATAATTCACCCCTCCACTTT; CDR3aa: CASSDQDNSPLHF
j_gene: TRBJ2-3; abundance: NA; v_gene: TRBV3-1/TRBV3-2; d_gene: NA; CDR3nt: TGTGCCAGCAGCCTCTCCGGGGATACGCAGTATTTT; CDR3aa: CASSLSGDTQYF
j_gene: TRBJ2-3; abundance: NA; v_gene: TRBV5-1; d_gene: TRBD1; CDR3nt: TGCGCCAGCAAAAAGGGGACAGGTTCAATAGATACGCAGTATTTT; CDR3aa: CASKKGTGSIDTQYF
j_gene: TRBJ1-4; abundance: NA; v_gene: TRBV5-1; d_gene: TRBD1; CDR3nt: TGCGCCAGCAGCCTAGGGACAGTACCTGAAAAACTGTTTTTT; CDR3aa: CASSLGTVPEKLFF
j_gene: TRBJ1-2; abundance: NA; v_gene: TRBV28; d_gene: NA; CDR3nt: TGTGCCATTCAGGGATTCAGCTATGGCTACACCTTC; CDR3aa: CAIQGFSYGYTF
j_gene: TRBJ1-6; abundance: few; v_gene: TRBV19; d_gene: NA; CDR3nt: TGTGCCAGTAGGGCGGGGGTTGGAAATTCACCCCTCCACTTT; CDR3aa: CASRAGVGNSPLHF
j_gene: TRBJ2-6; abundance: NA; v_gene: TRBV6-5; d_gene: NA; CDR3nt: TGTGCCAGCAGTTATGCCAGGTCCTCTGGGGCCAACGTCCTGACTTTC; CDR3aa: CASSYARSSGANVLTF